This T cell receptor (beta chain) was documented in a study of brain metastases from non-small cell lung cancer. The study's findings and limits: Fewer infiltrating T cells were found in brain metastases than primaries. Expanded T-cell clones appeared in approximately 60% of brain metastases over primaries. Metastases had sparse T cells but largely shared repertoires with primaries.

This CDR3 has 14 residues. Between the trimmed V and J ends, which lost 4 bases and 1 base, there was a span of 9 bases. Per germline, CDR1 WNHNN and CDR2 SYGVQD (reference sequence). The method was immunoSEQ multiplex PCR; TCRdb's version includes in-frame clones alone and lacks a portion of them. The sample lists under 3,000 clones; roughly 88% were seen once. Remarks on this clone: Its target is not known.

V usage is TRBV10-1 and J usage is TRBJ2-3, with a weak D call TRBD2 (5 bases). Sequencing input: primary lung tumor tissue. The sequence derives from a donor older than 35 with non-small cell lung cancer. CDR3 sequence reads: CASSVRDGTDTQYF. DNA for the CDR3: TGCGCCAGCAGTGTACGGGATGGCACAGATACGCAGTATTTT.